This T cell receptor (beta chain) was sequenced during a study of blood T cells in healthy people across ages. For the study at large: Through template switching, about one barcoded beta molecule was captured per two T cells, as measured in model experiments.

Alongside a J-beta primer mix, a sample-barcoded 5' primer served in a second PCR lasting roughly 6 to 12 cycles. TCRdb redid the calling of the 5' RACE reads with MiXCR, one entry per CDR3 protein. The data contain some 780,000 distinct CDR3 sequences, around 50% of them seen just once; the ten biggest clones take up more than 25%. Overall study findings and caveats: A strong correlation between TCR beta diversity and naive T cell percentage was seen.

This CDR3 contains 13 residues. CDR1 and CDR2 (germline): SQVTM, ANQGSEA. With respect to this clonotype: Its specificity is unknown. Germline is not matched at one junction end, which may reflect a read error.

Each individual donor underwent a draw of 8.5 to 10 milliliters of peripheral blood. Every sample gave at least 5.5 micrograms of total RNA when it was extracted. The genes are TRBV29-1 and TRBJ2-4, with TRBD1 matching 8 bases. The end of the DNA fits TRBJ2-7 better, so the J call may be wrong. The origin of this receptor is a man aged 40-55 years in good health. The sample taken for sequencing was blood. Written as DNA, the CDR3 is TGCGGCGTTATTTCCGGGACAGGCTACGAGCAGTACTTC. Translating gives CGVISGTGYEQYF.